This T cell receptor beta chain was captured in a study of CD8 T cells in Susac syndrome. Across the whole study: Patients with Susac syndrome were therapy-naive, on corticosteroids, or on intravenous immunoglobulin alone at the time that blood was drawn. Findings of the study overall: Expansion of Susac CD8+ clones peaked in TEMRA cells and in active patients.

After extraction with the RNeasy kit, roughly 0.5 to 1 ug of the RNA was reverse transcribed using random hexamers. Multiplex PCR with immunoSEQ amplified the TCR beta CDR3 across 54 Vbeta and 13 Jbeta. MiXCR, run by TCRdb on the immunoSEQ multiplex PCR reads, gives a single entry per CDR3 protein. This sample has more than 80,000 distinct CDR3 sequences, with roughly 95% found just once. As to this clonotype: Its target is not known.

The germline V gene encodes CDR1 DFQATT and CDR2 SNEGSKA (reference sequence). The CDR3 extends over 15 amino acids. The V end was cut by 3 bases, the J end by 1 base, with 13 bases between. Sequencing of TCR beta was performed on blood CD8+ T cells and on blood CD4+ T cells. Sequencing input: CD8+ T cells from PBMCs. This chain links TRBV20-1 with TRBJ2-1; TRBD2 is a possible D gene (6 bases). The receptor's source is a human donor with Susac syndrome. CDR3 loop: CSASSTGTSYNEQFF. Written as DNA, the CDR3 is TGCAGTGCTAGTTCGACTGGGACTTCCTACAATGAGCAGTTCTTC.